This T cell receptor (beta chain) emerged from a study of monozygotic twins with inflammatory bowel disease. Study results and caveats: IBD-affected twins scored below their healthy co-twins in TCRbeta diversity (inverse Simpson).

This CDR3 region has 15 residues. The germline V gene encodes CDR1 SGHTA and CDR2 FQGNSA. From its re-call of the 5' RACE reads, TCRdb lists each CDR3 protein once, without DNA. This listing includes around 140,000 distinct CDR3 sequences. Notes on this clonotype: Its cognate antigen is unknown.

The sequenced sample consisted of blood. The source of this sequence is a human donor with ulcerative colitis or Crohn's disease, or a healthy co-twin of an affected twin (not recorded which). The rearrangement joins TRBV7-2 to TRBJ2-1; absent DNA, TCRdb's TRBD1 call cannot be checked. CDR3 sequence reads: CASSLRQGGHNEQFF.